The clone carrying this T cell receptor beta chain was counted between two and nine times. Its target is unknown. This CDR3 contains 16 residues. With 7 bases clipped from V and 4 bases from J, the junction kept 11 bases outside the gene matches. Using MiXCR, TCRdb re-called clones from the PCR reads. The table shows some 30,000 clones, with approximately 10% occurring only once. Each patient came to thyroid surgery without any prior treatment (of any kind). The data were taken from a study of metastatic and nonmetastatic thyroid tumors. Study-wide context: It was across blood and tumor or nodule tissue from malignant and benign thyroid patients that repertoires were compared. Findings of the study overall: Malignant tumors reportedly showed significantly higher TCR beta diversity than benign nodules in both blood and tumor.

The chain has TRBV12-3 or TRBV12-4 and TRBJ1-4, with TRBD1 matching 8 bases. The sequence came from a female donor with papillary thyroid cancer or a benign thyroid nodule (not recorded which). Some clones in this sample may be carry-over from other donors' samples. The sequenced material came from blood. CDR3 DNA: TGTGCCAGCACCTCACAGGGGGGGCGTATTAATGAAAAACTGTTTTTT. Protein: CASTSQGGRINEKLFF.